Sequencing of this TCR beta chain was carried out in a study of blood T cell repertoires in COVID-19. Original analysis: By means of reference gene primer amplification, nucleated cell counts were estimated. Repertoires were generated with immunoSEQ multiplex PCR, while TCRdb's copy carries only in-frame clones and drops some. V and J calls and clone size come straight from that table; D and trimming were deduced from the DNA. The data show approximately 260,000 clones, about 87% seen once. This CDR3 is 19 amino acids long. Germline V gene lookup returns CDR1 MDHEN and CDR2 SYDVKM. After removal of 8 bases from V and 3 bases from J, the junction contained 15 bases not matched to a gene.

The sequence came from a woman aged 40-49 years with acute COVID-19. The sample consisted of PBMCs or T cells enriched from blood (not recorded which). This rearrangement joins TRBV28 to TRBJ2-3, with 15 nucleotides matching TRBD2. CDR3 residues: CASGTRTSGRAFGTDTQYF. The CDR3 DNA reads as TGTGCCAGCGGGACCCGGACTAGCGGGAGGGCCTTTGGGACAGATACGCAGTATTTT.